Listed here are 22 T cell receptor beta chains from one sample, sequenced in a study of T cells in Graves' hyperthyroidism and ophthalmopathy. Researchers amplified the TCR beta CDR3 regions from RNA transcripts. A set of HTBI primers served as the primers for a first-round RT-PCR of the TCR CDR3. Each CDR3 protein is one row after TCRdb ran MiXCR on the multiplex PCR reads. In the table there are some 570,000 distinct CDR3 sequences, approximately 17% of which are singletons. The material sequenced was blood. The receptors derive from a woman aged 18-35 years with Graves' ophthalmopathy.

The table lists this clonotype with many counts. For the CDR3, the DNA is TGTGCCTGGAGCCCAGGGGCGAACACTGAAGCTTTCTTT. It encodes CAWSPGANTEAFF. The chain is built from TRBV30 and TRBJ1-1, with D perhaps TRBD1 (6 bases). V shed 3 bases and J shed 1 base, with 9 bases lying between them. The CDR3 runs 13 residues. Germline V CDR1 and CDR2: GTSNPN, SVGIG (reference sequence).

This clonotype was counted at least ten times. The CDR3 loop reads CASSLSGTQSSYEQYF. The CDR3 nucleotides are TGTGCCAGCAGTTTATCCGGGACTCAGAGCTCCTACGAGCAGTACTTC. The chain carries TRBV28 and TRBJ2-7; possible D gene TRBD2, 6 bases. The ends were cut back, 1 base at V and 0 bases at J, with 13 bases in the middle. Germline V gene lookup returns CDR1 MDHEN and CDR2 SYDVKM. This CDR3 is 16 amino acids long.

CDR3 residues: CSARGGAGNYGYTF. Written as DNA, the CDR3 is TGCAGTGCTAGAGGGGGGGCCGGGAACTATGGCTACACCTTC. V gene TRBV20-1 combines with J gene TRBJ1-2, with D maybe TRBD1 (6 bases). CDR1 and CDR2 (germline): DFQATT, SNEGSKA (reference sequence). V dropped 1 base and J dropped 2 bases, with 11 bases sitting between them. There are 14 residues in the CDR3.

The V and J genes are TRBV7-6 and TRBJ1-3, with TRBD1 as a possible D gene (5 bases). Germline V gene sequence: CDR1 SGHVS, CDR2 FNYEAQ. The CDR3 has 16 amino acids. Trimming removed 0 bases from V and 0 bases from J, with 9 bases in between. The CDR3 sequence is CASSLAQGGSGNTIYF. In DNA form, the CDR3 reads TGTGCCAGCAGCTTAGCGCAGGGAGGCTCTGGAAACACCATATATTTT.

This clonotype has ten or more counts. The chain carries TRBV20-1 and TRBJ2-1; D unresolved. CDR1 is DFQATT, CDR2 SNEGSKA, per germline (reference sequence). V dropped 3 bases and J dropped 5 bases, with 2 bases sitting between them. This CDR3 has 10 residues. The CDR3 DNA is TGCAGTGCTAGCGACAATGAGCAGTTCTTC. Its translation: CSASDNEQFF.

This clonotype was observed a handful of times. The chain is built from TRBV6-2 or TRBV6-3 and TRBJ2-5; 8 bases match TRBD2. V lost 2 bases and J lost 5; bases outside the gene matches: 10. The CDR3 has 16 residues. CDR1 and CDR2 (germline): MNHEY, SVGEGT. The CDR3 sequence: CASSYGREGLSETQYF. The CDR3 bases are TGTGCCAGCAGTTACGGACGGGAGGGCCTCTCGGAGACCCAGTACTTC.

This clonotype has only one observation. The chain couples TRBV27 to TRBJ2-1; 12 bases are shared with TRBD2. V lost 6 bases and J lost 4; bases outside the gene matches: 13. The CDR3 is made up of 18 amino acids. The germline V gene encodes CDR1 MNHEY and CDR2 SMNVEV (reference sequence). The CDR3 DNA follows: TGTGCCAGCAGCCAGGGACTAGCGGGCGGAGCGGGTTACAATGAGCAGTTCTTC. Its translation: CASSQGLAGGAGYNEQFF.

To note about this clonotype: Mismatch with germline at one junction end may stem from a read error. This sequence joins TRBV6-2 or TRBV6-3 and TRBJ2-1; tentatively, D is TRBD2 (6 bases). Germline CDR1 and CDR2: MNHEY and SVGEGT. The CDR3 is made up of 16 amino acids. CDR3 sequence: CASGYETSGVGNEQFF. The CDR3 bases are TGTGCCAGCGGTTACGAGACGTCGGGAGTGGGCAATGAGCAGTTCTTC.

J is TRBJ1-2 and V is TRBV9; TRBD1 is a possible D gene (5 bases). With 4 bases removed from V and 5 bases from J, the gap between germline ends came to 15 bases. The CDR3 has 14 residues. Germline V gives CDR1 SGDLS, CDR2 YYNGEE. DNA of the CDR3: TGTGCCAGCAGCTCAAACCCAGGGTCTTATGGCTACACCTTC. This translates into CASSSNPGSYGYTF.

This clonotype appeared many times. The rearrangement joins TRBV6-5 to TRBJ2-1; the match to TRBD1 covers 8 bases. Germline V CDR1 and CDR2: MNHEY, SVGAGI. The junction had 5 bases not matched to a gene; V was cut back by 2 bases and J by 5 bases. The CDR3 runs to 15 residues. The CDR3 coding sequence is TGTGCCAGCAGTTACCAGTCAGGGGGCCACAATGAGCAGTTCTTC. It yields the protein CASSYQSGGHNEQFF.

Only a few counts were recorded for this clonotype. The chain uses TRBV6-1 and TRBJ2-7, with D uncertain. Trimming stripped 2 bases from V and 4 bases from J, with 15 bases between. The CDR3 runs to 15 residues. CDR1 and CDR2 from the germline V gene are MNHNS and SASEGT. The CDR3 protein is CASSEIALTLYEQYF. In DNA form, the CDR3 reads TGTGCCAGCAGTGAAATCGCTTTGACTTTATACGAGCAGTACTTC.

This clonotype was found a few times. The CDR3 DNA reads as TGTGCCAGCAGTTACCTGGCTAGCGGGGCCAACGCGCAGTTCTTC. Translated: CASSYLASGANAQFF. The chain recombines TRBV6-6 with TRBJ2-1; TRBD2 matches 9 bases. Losses at the gene ends were 2 bases for V and 12 bases for J; bases not matched to a gene: 11. The CDR3 length is 15 residues. The germline gives CDR1 MNHNY, CDR2 SVGAGI (reference sequence).

This clonotype was seen many times. The V call is TRBV2, the J call TRBJ2-1, with 8 bases matching TRBD2. CDR3 length equals 15 residues. J lost 3 bases, V lost 1 base, and 2 bases had no gene match. The germline V gene encodes CDR1 SNHLY and CDR2 FYNNEI. The CDR3 DNA follows: TGTGCCAGCAGTGAAGAAAGCGGGAGCTACAATGAGCAGTTCTTC. Translating gives CASSEESGSYNEQFF.

The CDR3 sequence is CASSPWESTEAFF. CDR3 bases: TGCGCCAGCAGCCCCTGGGAGTCCACTGAAGCTTTCTTT. The V gene is TRBV4-1, the J gene TRBJ1-1, with D unclear. Germline V gene lookup returns CDR1 MGHRA and CDR2 YSYEKL. Trimming pared 4 bases from V and 4 bases from J, leaving 10 bases between. CDR3 length: 13 amino acids.

The V call is TRBV29-1, the J call TRBJ2-1; 9 nucleotides line up with TRBD2. J lost 5 bases, V lost 0 bases, and 2 bases had no gene match. The CDR3 covers 14 residues. The germline V gene encodes CDR1 SQVTM and CDR2 ANQGSEA. The chain's CDR3 is CSVEDASGNNEQFF. The CDR3 DNA reads TGCAGCGTTGAAGACGCTAGCGGGAACAATGAGCAGTTCTTC.

This chain connects TRBV19 to TRBJ1-5; D unresolved. Germline V gene lookup returns CDR1 LNHDA and CDR2 SQIVND (reference sequence). There are 12 residues in the CDR3. Trimming took 3 bases from V and 9 from J, leaving 9 bases between them. The CDR3 DNA follows: TGTGCCAGTAGTATTGGGCGGGGGCCCCAGCATTTT. Translation: CASSIGRGPQHF.

The chain links TRBV7-9 to TRBJ1-3; D is undetermined. With 5 bases removed from V and 0 bases from J, the gap between germline ends came to 8 bases. CDR3 length: 14 residues. In germline, CDR1 is SEHNR, CDR2 FQNEAQ (reference sequence). CDR3 loop: CASSEPGSGNTIYF. DNA of the CDR3: TGTGCCAGCAGCGAGCCGGGCTCTGGAAACACCATATATTTT.

In its sample, this clonotype was seen many times. The chain links TRBV6-2 or TRBV6-3 to TRBJ1-1; D uncertain. The germline V gene encodes CDR1 MNHEY and CDR2 SVGEGT. V lost 5 bases, J lost 5 bases, and 15 bases lay in between. This CDR3 comprises 14 residues. The CDR3: CASSPLVITTEAFF. CDR3 sequence (DNA): TGTGCCAGCAGTCCCCTGGTAATAACAACTGAAGCTTTCTTT.

The rearrangement uses TRBV20-1 and TRBJ2-1; tentatively, D is TRBD1 (5 bases). V lost 2 bases and J lost 4, with 12 bases in between. Germline V gives CDR1 DFQATT, CDR2 SNEGSKA (reference sequence). This CDR3 spans 14 amino acids. The DNA for the CDR3 is TGCAGTGCTAGAACTCAGGGCCCATACAATGAGCAGTTCTTC. Protein: CSARTQGPYNEQFF.

V and J are TRBV12-3 or TRBV12-4 and TRBJ2-3; 15 bases line up with TRBD2. The CDR3 spans 19 residues. Trimming at V came to 6 bases and at J to 0 bases, leaving 10 bases not matched to a gene. The CDR3 coding sequence is TGTGCCAGCAGCGCCCAACCGGGACTAGCGGGAGGAAGCACAGATACGCAGTATTTT. It is translated as CASSAQPGLAGGSTDTQYF.

This clonotype was seen repeatedly, ten times or more. The CDR3 DNA sequence: TGTGCCAGCTCCCGCAGGGAGGTGGTCGGGGAGCAGTTCTTC. Translation: CASSRREVVGEQFF. The chain links TRBV12-3 or TRBV12-4 to TRBJ2-1, with D tentatively TRBD2 (6 bases). The CDR3 spans 14 residues. Trimming took off 8 bases at V and 10 bases at J, with 21 bases between the two ends.

Comment on this clonotype: A read error is possible here, since a much larger clone lies one base away. This chain links TRBV13 with TRBJ2-1, with 9 bases lining up with TRBD1. The CDR3 sequence is 15 residues long. CDR1 is PRHDT, CDR2 FYEKMQ, per germline (reference sequence). In DNA form, the CDR3 reads TGCGCCAGCAGCTTGGGGACAGGGATCTACAATGGGCAGTTCTTC. Translating it yields CASSLGTGIYNGQFF.